The sequence of this TCR beta chain was determined in a study of regulatory and conventional T cells in RAG deficiency. Study observations and caveats: Omenn syndrome and CID/AS patients had about 100-fold fewer unique Treg TCR beta sequences, versus approximately 10-fold elsewhere.

TCRdb's table, derived via immunoSEQ multiplex PCR, lists solely in-frame clones and lacks some. The data show about 46,000 clones, with about nine tenths seen just once and 0.5% to 0.55% held by the top ten. Germline trimming cut 2 bases from V and 1 base from J; bases unmatched to any gene: 15. The CDR3 consists of 20 residues. CDR1 and CDR2 (germline): SGHVS, FQNEAQ. Genomic DNA came from blood conventional CD4+ T cells gated CD25-low CD127-high. As for this clone: Its target is unknown.

This same sample was also taken into another study, of regulatory T cells. That investigation notes: Amplification used 52 TRBV primers and 13 TRBJ primers. Skewed V and J usage and few unique V-J pairs marked patient repertoires, most in Tregs.

Material: CD4+ effector T cells sorted from blood. The chain couples TRBV7-8 to TRBJ2-3, with 10 bases lining up with TRBD2. This TCR came from a human donor in good health. CDR3 residues: CASSLLGLAGDIFGTDTQYF. CDR3 DNA sequence: TGTGCCAGCAGCTTATTGGGGCTAGCGGGAGATATTTTCGGCACAGATACGCAGTATTTT.